This passage covers 18 T cell receptor beta chains from one sample sequenced in a study of T cell changes during pregnancy in multiple sclerosis. Sequencing used immunoSEQ multiplex PCR; TCRdb keeps in-frame clones, though not all of them. The table shows some 80,000 clones, with over 90% occurring only once. The sample in question was peripheral blood, obtained in the second trimester of pregnancy. These receptors were collected from a female donor with multiple sclerosis, enrolled in a pregnancy study.

The V gene is TRBV11-2, the J gene TRBJ1-4; 8 positions agree with TRBD1. V lost 2 bases to trimming and J lost 4 bases; unmatched junction nucleotides: 3. The CDR3 covers 15 residues. Germline lookup yields CDR1 SGHAT and CDR2 FQNNGV. The CDR3 DNA follows: TGTGCCAGCAGCTTAACAGGGGGAAATAATGAAAAACTGTTTTTT. This sequence encodes CASSLTGGNNEKLFF.

V usage is TRBV15 and J usage is TRBJ2-7, with 7 nucleotides matching TRBD2. The CDR3 has 15 amino acids. Per germline, CDR1 LNHNV and CDR2 YYDKDF (reference sequence). V trimming: 5 bases; J trimming: 0 bases; junction bases outside the gene matches: 7. The DNA of the CDR3 is TGTGCCACCAGCGCCGGGAGGACAAGCTCCTACGAGCAGTACTTC. It translates to CATSAGRTSSYEQYF.

The chain carries TRBV18 and TRBJ1-1; 8 bases map to TRBD1. Germline CDR1 reads KGHSH; CDR2 reads LQKENI. V was pared by 5 bases and J by 10 bases, with 9 bases of the junction left unmatched. This CDR3 is built from 13 residues. CDR3 loop: CASSARTGFAAFF. CDR3 DNA: TGTGCCAGCTCAGCACGGACAGGGTTTGCAGCTTTCTTT.

This chain links TRBV18 with TRBJ2-5, with TRBD2 identical over 9 bases. This CDR3 is 16 amino acids long. Germline lookup yields CDR1 KGHSH and CDR2 LQKENI. The ends lost 3 bases at V and 1 base at J; junction bases unmatched: 6. This CDR3 is CASSPSGRGSQETQYF. CDR3 DNA: TGTGCCAGCTCACCTAGCGGGAGAGGGAGCCAAGAGACCCAGTACTTC.

The gene calls are TRBV7-9 and TRBJ2-1; 8 bases agree with TRBD2. The CDR3 runs to 15 residues. Unmatched junction bases numbered 2, after V lost 1 base and J lost 3 bases. The germline V gene has CDR1 SEHNR and CDR2 FQNEAQ (reference sequence). The CDR3 spells CASSLVAGIYNEQFF. The CDR3 region has the DNA TGTGCCAGCAGCTTAGTAGCGGGAATCTACAATGAGCAGTTCTTC.

The CDR3 DNA follows: TGCGCCAGCAGCACGACTAGCGGCGCCTACAATGAGCAGTTCTTC. Protein product: CASSTTSGAYNEQFF. This chain uses TRBV5-1 with TRBJ2-1; 9 nucleotides line up with TRBD2. Germline V gene lookup returns CDR1 SGHRS and CDR2 YFSETQ. Trimming cost V 4 bases and J 2 bases; bases outside gene matches: 4. This CDR3 region has 15 residues.

The chain combines TRBV11-2 with TRBJ2-1; the match to TRBD1 covers 10 bases. This CDR3 contains 12 residues. Germline assignment: CDR1 SGHAT and CDR2 FQNNGV. V gave up 8 bases and J gave up 14 bases; unmatched junction bases: 9. CDR3 residues: CASGKTGQGKFF. The DNA for the CDR3 is TGTGCCAGCGGTAAGACGGGACAGGGGAAGTTCTTC.

The CDR3 is CASTPVTGTNEKLFF. The CDR3 DNA follows: TGTGCCAGCACCCCAGTGACAGGCACTAATGAAAAACTGTTTTTT. J is TRBJ1-4 and V is TRBV6-5; the D gene is possibly TRBD1 (6 bases). The CDR3 sequence is 15 residues long. The V and J ends lost 7 bases and 2 bases respectively, with 14 bases between them. CDR1 is MNHEY, CDR2 SVGAGI, per germline.

CDR3 protein: CAHSRGTLGRVEAFF. In DNA form, the CDR3 reads TGTGCCCACTCCAGGGGCACTCTTGGTCGGGTTGAAGCTTTCTTT. The V call is TRBV28, the J call TRBJ1-1; the D gene is possibly TRBD1 (6 bases). Per the germline V gene, CDR1 is MDHEN and CDR2 is SYDVKM. Trimming stripped 11 bases from V and 7 bases from J, with 26 bases between. This CDR3 comprises 15 residues.

This chain uses TRBV18 with TRBJ2-5, with 12 bases that match TRBD2. J lost 7 bases, V lost 2 bases, and 8 bases had no gene match. The CDR3 runs to 16 residues. The germline CDR1 and CDR2 sequences are KGHSH and LQKENI. The CDR3 spells CASSPSSGRGLGTQYF. CDR3 DNA: TGTGCCAGCTCACCATCTAGCGGGAGGGGTCTCGGGACCCAGTACTTC.

The rearrangement links TRBV29-1 to TRBJ2-6; D is possibly TRBD2 (6 bases). In germline, CDR1 is SQVTM, CDR2 ANQGSEA. The CDR3 has 14 amino acids. The V end lost 4 bases, the J end lost 4 bases, and 11 bases lay between the germline ends. CDR3 sequence reads: CSVGGAGGANVLTF. The CDR3 DNA is TGCAGCGTTGGAGGGGCGGGGGGGGCCAACGTCCTGACTTTC. Together with reference TRBV29-1 and TRBJ2-6, the CDR3 gives the full variable domain: SAVISQKPSRDICQRGTSLTIQCQVDSQVTMMFWYRQQPGQSLTLIATANQGSEATYESGFVIDKFPISRPNLTFSTLTVSNMSPEDSSIYLCSVGGAGGANVLTFGAGSRLTVL.

This chain uses TRBV19 with TRBJ2-7, with 11 nucleotides matching TRBD2. The CDR3 has 14 residues. In germline, CDR1 is LNHDA, CDR2 SQIVND (reference sequence). J gave up 5 bases and V 7 bases, and 7 bases lay outside the gene matches. The CDR3 protein is CASKATSGGNEQYF. The CDR3 DNA follows: TGTGCCAGTAAGGCAACTAGCGGGGGCAACGAGCAGTACTTC.

The chain employs TRBV5-4 and TRBJ1-4; TRBD1 might be the D (6 bases). Germline lookup yields CDR1 SGHNT and CDR2 YYREEE (reference sequence). Between the trimmed V and J ends, which lost 1 base and 5 bases, there was a span of 9 bases. The CDR3 length is 14 residues. The CDR3 region is CASSLTGTNEKLFF. CDR3 DNA sequence: TGTGCCAGCAGCTTGACAGGGACGAATGAAAAACTGTTTTTT.

This rearrangement joins TRBV6-1 to TRBJ2-1, with 7 bases identical to TRBD1. V gave up 0 bases and J gave up 4 bases; unmatched junction bases: 6. CDR1 is MNHNS and CDR2 is SASEGT in the germline V gene. The CDR3 is 16 residues long. The CDR3 is CASSEAHRGSYNEQFF. For the CDR3, the DNA is TGTGCCAGCAGTGAAGCGCACAGGGGCTCTTACAATGAGCAGTTCTTC.

The V call is TRBV4-3, the J call TRBJ2-5; TRBD1 agrees at 8 bases. V lost 2 bases to trimming and J lost 2 bases; unmatched junction nucleotides: 7. Germline CDR1 and CDR2: LGHNA and YSLEER. This CDR3 spans 16 amino acids. CDR3 loop: CASSQRLGQAQETQYF. CDR3 nucleotides: TGCGCCAGCAGCCAACGCTTGGGACAGGCACAAGAGACCCAGTACTTC.

J is TRBJ1-1 and V is TRBV18; no reliable D call. Germline-derived CDR1 and CDR2 are KGHSH and LQKENI. This CDR3 is 15 amino acids long. The V end lost 8 bases, the J end lost 1 base, and 17 bases lay between the germline ends. The CDR3 region has the DNA TGTGCCAGCACAGCAGTATTTAGTCGGAACACTGAAGCTTTCTTT. This sequence encodes CASTAVFSRNTEAFF.

This chain connects TRBV7-9 to TRBJ1-1, with 7 bases that match TRBD1. This CDR3 has 14 residues. In germline, CDR1 is SEHNR, CDR2 FQNEAQ (reference sequence). The V segment lost 2 bases and the J segment 1 base; nucleotides outside the gene matches: 1. This chain's CDR3 is CASSLWTGNTEAFF. CDR3 DNA sequence: TGTGCCAGCAGCTTATGGACAGGGAACACTGAAGCTTTCTTT.

This chain joins TRBV9 and TRBJ2-5; TRBD1 aligns across 9 bases. Germline V lookup: CDR1 SGDLS, CDR2 YYNGEE. Germline trimming cut 2 bases from V and 1 base from J; bases unmatched to any gene: 6. The CDR3 has 16 amino acids. DNA for the CDR3: TGTGCCAGCAGCGTTGGGGACAGGGAGGGCCAAGAGACCCAGTACTTC. It specifies CASSVGDREGQETQYF. The entire variable domain, with the rest obtained from reference TRBV9 and TRBJ2-5, is as follows: DSGVTQTPKHLITATGQRVTLRCSPRSGDLSVYWYQQSLDQGLQFLIQYYNGEERAKGNILERFSAQQFPDLHSELNLSSLELGDSALYFCASSVGDREGQETQYFGPGTRLLVL.